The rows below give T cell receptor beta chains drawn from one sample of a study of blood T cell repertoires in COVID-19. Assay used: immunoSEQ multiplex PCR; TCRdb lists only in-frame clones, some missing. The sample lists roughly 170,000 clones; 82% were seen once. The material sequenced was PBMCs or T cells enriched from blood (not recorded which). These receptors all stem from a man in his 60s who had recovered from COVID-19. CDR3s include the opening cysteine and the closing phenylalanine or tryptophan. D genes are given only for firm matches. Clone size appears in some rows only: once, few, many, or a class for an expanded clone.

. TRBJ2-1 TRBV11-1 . CASSLDSIYNEQFF TGTGCCAGCAGCTTAGACTCGATCTACAATGAGCAGTTCTTC
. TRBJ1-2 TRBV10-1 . CASSDYHSRPCYTF TGCGCCAGCAGTGATTACCACAGCAGGCCGTGCTACACCTTC
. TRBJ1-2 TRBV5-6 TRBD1 CASSLVDRNYGYTF TGTGCCAGCAGCTTGGTGGACAGGAACTATGGCTACACCTTC
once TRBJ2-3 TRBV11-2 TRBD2 CASSLRTSGYTDTQYF TGTGCCAGCAGCCTCCGGACTAGCGGATACACAGATACGCAGTATTTT
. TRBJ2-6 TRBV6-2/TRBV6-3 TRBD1 CASSLLHRGRGANVLTF TGTGCCAGCAGTCTCCTTCACAGGGGGCGTGGGGCCAACGTCCTGACTTTC
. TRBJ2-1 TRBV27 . CASSLGQTIYNEQFF TGTGCCAGCAGTTTGGGGCAGACAATTTACAATGAGCAGTTCTTC
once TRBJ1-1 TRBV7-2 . CASSLQGDTEAFF TGTGCCAGCAGCTTACAAGGGGACACTGAAGCTTTCTTT
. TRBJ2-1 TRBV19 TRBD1 CASSIRDRGGNEQFF TGTGCCAGTAGTATAAGGGACAGGGGGGGCAATGAGCAGTTCTTC
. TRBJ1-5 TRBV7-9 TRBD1 CASSPTGGNQPQHF TGTGCCAGCAGCCCGACAGGGGGAAATCAGCCCCAGCATTTT
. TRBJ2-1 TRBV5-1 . CASSPSVGQAFQFF TGCGCCAGCAGCCCCTCCGTGGGGCAGGCATTCCAGTTCTTC
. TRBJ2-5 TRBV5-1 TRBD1 CASRGGGTGFRFETQYF TGCGCCAGCAGAGGAGGCGGGACAGGGTTCCGGTTCGAGACCCAGTACTTC
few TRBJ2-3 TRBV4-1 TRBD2 CASSRLAGKHTDTQYF TGCGCCAGCAGCCGACTAGCGGGAAAACACACAGATACGCAGTATTTT
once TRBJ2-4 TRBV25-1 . CASSVGGGAKNIQYF TGTGCCAGCAGTGTAGGGGGAGGGGCCAAAAACATTCAGTACTTC
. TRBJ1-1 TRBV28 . CASSFMAGPHTEAFF TGTGCCAGCAGTTTCATGGCAGGTCCCCACACTGAAGCTTTCTTT
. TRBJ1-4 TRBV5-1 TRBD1 CASSRTGDATNEKLFF TGCGCCAGCAGCAGGACAGGGGATGCAACTAATGAAAAACTGTTTTTT
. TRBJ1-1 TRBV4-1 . CASSQIPQGRTEAFF TGCGCCAGCAGCCAAATTCCTCAGGGGCGAACTGAAGCTTTCTTT
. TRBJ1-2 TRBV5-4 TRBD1 CASSLRDRGNINYGYTF TGTGCCAGCAGCTTGAGGGACAGGGGGAACATAAACTATGGCTACACCTTC
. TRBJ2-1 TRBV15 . CATSRDVRGASYNEQFF TGTGCCACCAGCAGAGATGTTCGGGGGGCTTCCTACAATGAGCAGTTCTTC
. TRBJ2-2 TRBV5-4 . CASSSPTSGTGELFF TGTGCCAGCAGCTCTCCCACGTCAGGTACCGGGGAGCTGTTTTTT
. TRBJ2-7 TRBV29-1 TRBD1 CSVDSPLDRELGEQYF TGCAGCGTAGATTCCCCCTTAGACAGGGAACTCGGCGAGCAGTACTTC
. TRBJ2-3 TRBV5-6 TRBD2 CASSLTTSGAVDTQYF TGTGCCAGCAGCTTAACGACTAGCGGAGCGGTGGATACGCAGTATTTT
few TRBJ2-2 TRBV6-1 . CASSEWVGVGELFF TGTGCCAGCAGTGAATGGGTAGGGGTCGGGGAGCTGTTTTTT
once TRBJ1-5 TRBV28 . CASSNHELGRNQPQHF TGTGCCAGCAGCAACCATGAACTGGGCAGGAATCAGCCCCAGCATTTT
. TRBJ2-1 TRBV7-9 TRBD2 CASSLGFGTSGTRDEQFF TGTGCCAGCAGCTTAGGTTTTGGGACTAGCGGGACGCGGGATGAGCAGTTCTTC
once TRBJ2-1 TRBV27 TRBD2 CASTSPGLANYNEQFF TGTGCCAGCACCTCCCCGGGACTAGCAAATTACAATGAGCAGTTCTTC
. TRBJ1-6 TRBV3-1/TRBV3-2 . CASSQDPTGGTLHF TGTGCCAGCAGCCAAGATCCCACCGGAGGGACCCTCCACTTT
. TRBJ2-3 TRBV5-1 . CASSLEGQVSTDTQYF TGCGCCAGCAGCTTGGAGGGACAAGTTAGCACAGATACGCAGTATTTT
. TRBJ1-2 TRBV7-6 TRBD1 CASSTGGDYGYTF TGTGCCAGCTCCACAGGGGGTGACTATGGCTACACCTTC
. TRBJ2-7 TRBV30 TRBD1 CAWRGYGQGTYEQYF TGTGCCTGGAGGGGGTACGGACAGGGAACCTACGAGCAGTACTTC
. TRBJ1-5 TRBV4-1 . CASSQVGGGNQPQHF TGCGCCAGCAGCCAAGTGGGGGGGGGCAATCAGCCCCAGCATTTT
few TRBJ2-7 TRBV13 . CASSLRGGHTYEQYF TGTGCCAGCAGCTTAAGAGGAGGGCATACCTACGAGCAGTACTTC
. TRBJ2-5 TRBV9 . CASSVGQGQETQYF TGTGCCAGCAGCGTAGGGCAGGGCCAAGAGACCCAGTACTTC
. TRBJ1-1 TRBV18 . CASSPGRGSVTEAFF TGTGCCAGCTCACCAGGCAGGGGTAGCGTTACTGAAGCTTTCTTT
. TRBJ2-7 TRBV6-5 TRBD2 CASSRGGEHEQYF TGTGCCAGCAGCCGCGGGGGTGAACACGAGCAGTACTTC
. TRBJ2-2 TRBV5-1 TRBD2 CASSPMEGRGTGELFF TGCGCCAGCAGCCCCATGGAAGGGCGGGGGACCGGGGAGCTGTTTTTT